This paragraph reports one T cell receptor beta chain. Its specificity is unknown. This sample was taken from a study of T cells expressing NK-cell markers. General study points: The contribution of dominant NKG2C+ clonotypes to CD8+ T cells in five to seven donors was roughly 1.0-7.5%.

The CDR3 covers 13 residues. CDR1 and CDR2 (germline): WSHSY, SAAADI. TCRdb re-called the 5' RACE reads and shows each CDR3 protein once, DNA omitted. This sample's clone table lists roughly 380,000 distinct CDR3 sequences. The sequence was collected from a man aged 18-70 years in good health. The source material was blood T cells: a sorted CD56 or NKG2C T cell subset, CD4+ or CD8+ T cells, or bulk PBMC T cells (not recorded which). V and J are TRBV10-2 and TRBJ1-4; checking the TCRdb D call of TRBD1 is not possible without DNA. The CDR3 loop reads CASSEQGAEKLFF.